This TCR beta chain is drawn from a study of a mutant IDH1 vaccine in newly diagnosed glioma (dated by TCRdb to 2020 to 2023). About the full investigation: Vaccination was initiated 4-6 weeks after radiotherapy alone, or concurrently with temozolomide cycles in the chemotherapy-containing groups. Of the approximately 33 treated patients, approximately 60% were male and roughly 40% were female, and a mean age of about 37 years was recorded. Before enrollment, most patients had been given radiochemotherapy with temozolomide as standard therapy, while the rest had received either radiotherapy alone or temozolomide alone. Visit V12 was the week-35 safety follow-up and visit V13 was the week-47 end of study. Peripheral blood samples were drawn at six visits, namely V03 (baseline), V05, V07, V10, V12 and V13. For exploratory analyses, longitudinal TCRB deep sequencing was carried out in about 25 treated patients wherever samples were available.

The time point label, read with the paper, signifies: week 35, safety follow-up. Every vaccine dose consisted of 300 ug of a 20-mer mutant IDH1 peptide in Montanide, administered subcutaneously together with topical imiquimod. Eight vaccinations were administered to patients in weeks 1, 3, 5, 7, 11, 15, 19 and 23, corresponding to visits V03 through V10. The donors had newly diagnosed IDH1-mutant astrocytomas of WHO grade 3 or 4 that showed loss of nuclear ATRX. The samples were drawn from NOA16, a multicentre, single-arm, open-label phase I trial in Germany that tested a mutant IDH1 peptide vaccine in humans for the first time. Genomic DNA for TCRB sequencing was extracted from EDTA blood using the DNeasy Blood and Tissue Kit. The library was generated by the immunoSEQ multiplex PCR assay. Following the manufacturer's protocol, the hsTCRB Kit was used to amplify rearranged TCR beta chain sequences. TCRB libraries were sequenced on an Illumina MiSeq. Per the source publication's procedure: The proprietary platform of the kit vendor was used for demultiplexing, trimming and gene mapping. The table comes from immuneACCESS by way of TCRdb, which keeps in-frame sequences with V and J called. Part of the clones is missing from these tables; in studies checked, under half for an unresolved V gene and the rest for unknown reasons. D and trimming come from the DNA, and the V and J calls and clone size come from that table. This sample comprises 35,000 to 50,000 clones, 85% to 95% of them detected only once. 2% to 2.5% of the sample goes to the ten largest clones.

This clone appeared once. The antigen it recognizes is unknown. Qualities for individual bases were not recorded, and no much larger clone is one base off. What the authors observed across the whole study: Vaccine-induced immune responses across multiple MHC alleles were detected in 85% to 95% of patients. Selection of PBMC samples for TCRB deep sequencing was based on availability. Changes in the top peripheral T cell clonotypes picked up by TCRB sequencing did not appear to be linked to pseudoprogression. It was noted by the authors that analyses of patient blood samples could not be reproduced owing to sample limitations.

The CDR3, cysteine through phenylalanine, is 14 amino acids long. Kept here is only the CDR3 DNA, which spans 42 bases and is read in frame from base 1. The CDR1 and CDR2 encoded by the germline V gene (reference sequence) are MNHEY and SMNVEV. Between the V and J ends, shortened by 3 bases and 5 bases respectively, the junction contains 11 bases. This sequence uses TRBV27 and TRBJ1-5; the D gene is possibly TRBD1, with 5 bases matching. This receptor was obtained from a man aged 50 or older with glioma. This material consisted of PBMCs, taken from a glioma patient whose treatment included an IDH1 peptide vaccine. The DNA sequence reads TGTGCCAGCAGTTTGACAGCGATGGATCAGCCCCAGCATTTT. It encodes CASSLTAMDQPQHF.